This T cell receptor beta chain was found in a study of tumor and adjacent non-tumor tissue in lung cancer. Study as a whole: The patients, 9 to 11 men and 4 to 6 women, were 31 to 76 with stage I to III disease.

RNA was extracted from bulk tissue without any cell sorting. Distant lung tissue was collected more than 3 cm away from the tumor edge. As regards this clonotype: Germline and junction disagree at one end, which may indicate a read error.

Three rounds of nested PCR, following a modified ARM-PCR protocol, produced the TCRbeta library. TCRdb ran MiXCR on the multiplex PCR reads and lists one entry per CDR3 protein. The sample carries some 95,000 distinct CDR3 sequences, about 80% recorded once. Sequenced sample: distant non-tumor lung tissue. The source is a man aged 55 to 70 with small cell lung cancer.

CDR3 coding DNA: TGTGCCCAGACGGGGGCGCGGGGCTACGCCTTC. It yields the protein CAQTGARGYAF. V is TRBV6-5 and J is TRBJ1-2; the D gene is possibly TRBD1 (6 bases). The germline CDR1 and CDR2 sequences are MNHEY and SVGAGI. The length of the CDR3 is 11 residues.